This T cell receptor beta chain appears in the sequencing data of a study of T cell responses to AZD1222 COVID-19 vaccine. Study background: Pooling of second doses given at about 4 or about 12 weeks was done.

The CDR3 runs 14 residues. Trimming took off 4 bases at V and 8 bases at J, with 18 bases between the two ends. The germline V gene encodes CDR1 SGHNT and CDR2 YYREEE (reference sequence). Remarks on this clone: Its antigen remains unknown.

TCRdb's copy holds only in-frame clones and misses some; the assay was immunoSEQ multiplex PCR. The sample contains 65,000 to 85,000 clones, around 84% of which appear only once. Regarding the study as a whole: CD4 TCRs linked to vaccination spanned spike, dominating at 160-218 and 743-854. Spike-specific TCR depth and breadth grew after two AZD1222 doses. Donors were mostly white British, more females; clonal diversity possibly underestimated.

The specimen was peripheral blood, collected on day 0 of AZD1222 vaccination. The rearrangement uses TRBV5-4 and TRBJ1-1; D possibly corresponds to TRBD1 (6 bases). This clonotype was sampled from an adult in good health. CDR3 in DNA: TGTGCCAGCAGCCCTGCGGACAGAGTCAGCGAAGCTTTCTTT. This codes for CASSPADRVSEAFF.